The 27 T cell receptor beta chains in this list originate from one sample, sequenced in a study of tissue T cells after allogeneic stem cell transplantation. Time point given: mouse harvest day 7 after allogeneic transplant. Mouse grafts combined 10^7 T-cell-depleted bone marrow cells with 10^6 splenic CD5+ T cells. Sequencing used immunoSEQ multiplex PCR; TCRdb keeps in-frame clones, though not all of them. The sample contains 7,500 to 9,000 clones, roughly 41% of which appear only once. The sample taken for sequencing was gut tissue. These receptors were collected from a female BALB/c mouse given C57BL/6 T cells with graft-versus-host disease after an allogeneic hematopoietic cell transplant.

Within the sample, this clone is medium-sized. All gene names here are mouse names. Read data end 1 residue before the CDR3 end; the end is taken from the germline J gene. This chain joins TRBV5 and TRBJ1-5; D ambiguous. This CDR3 contains 13 residues. The ends were cut back, 0 bases at V and 3 bases at J, with 3 bases in the middle. Germline CDR1 reads LGHNA; CDR2 reads YNLKQL (reference sequence). Partial CDR3 DNA: TGTGCCAGCAGCCAAGAGGGCAACCAGGCTCCGCTT. Translation gives CASSQEGNQAPL. The full-length CDR3 reads as CASSQEGNQAPLF.

Comment on this clone: The genes and germline here are from mouse. The read falls 1 residue short of the CDR3 end, and the missing part is taken from the germline J gene. The same CDR3 arises from other DNA sequences in this sample as well. V is TRBV26 and J is TRBJ2-2; D not resolved. Germline V gene data show CDR1 as KGHPV and CDR2 as FQNQEV (reference sequence). Trimming shortened V by 2 bases and J by 0 bases, and 4 bases separated the two germline ends. The CDR3 has 14 amino acids. Partial CDR3 DNA: TGTGCCAGCAGTCTGAGGACAAACACCGGGCAGCTCTAC. Translating it yields CASSLRTNTGQLY. The full CDR3 reads CASSLRTNTGQLYF.

Remarks on this clone: Gene names are the mouse ones. CDR3 bases read: TGTGCCAGCTCGCAACAGGGGCTTGCAAACTCCGACTACACC. Its translation: CASSQQGLANSDYT. Given in full, the CDR3 is CASSQQGLANSDYTF. The chain links TRBV12-1 to TRBJ1-2; 7 bases are a match to TRBD1. The read ends 1 residue before the CDR3 terminus; that terminus is restored from the germline J gene. CDR3 size: 15 residues. Germline CDR1 SGHSN, CDR2 HYEKVE. J lost 0 bases, V lost 4 bases, and 7 bases had no gene match.

A word on this clone: The genes are named according to mouse. The missing CDR3 end, 1 residue past where the read stops, is filled in from the germline J gene. The chain carries TRBV26 and TRBJ1-6; the match to TRBD1 covers 9 bases. TRBJ1-6 is treated as an ORF (open reading frame) with a function not yet certain. Trimming at V came to 7 bases and at J to 3 bases, leaving 4 bases not matched to a gene. CDR3 length equals 15 residues. Germline-derived CDR1 and CDR2 are KGHPV and FQNQEV (reference sequence). CDR3 residues: CASTPGQGYNSPLYF. CDR3 DNA, as far as it was read: TGTGCCAGCACTCCGGGACAGGGCTATAATTCGCCCCTCTAC.

This clone is medium-sized (0.01 to 0.1%) in the sample. The genes are named according to mouse. The observed sequence ends 1 residue before the CDR3 terminus, with the missing tail filled in from the germline J gene. Distinct nucleotide sequences in the sample also encode this CDR3. The rearrangement uses TRBV13-2 and TRBJ2-7; D may be TRBD1 or TRBD2 (6 bases each). V dropped 3 bases and J dropped 0 bases, with 10 bases sitting between them. CDR1 is NNHNN, CDR2 SYGAGS, per germline (reference sequence). CDR3 size: 14 residues. The CDR3 spells CASGVGGSSYEQYF. The DNA read from the CDR3 is TGTGCCAGCGGTGTAGGGGGGAGCTCCTATGAACAGTAC.

Remarks on this clone: The listed genes are named as in mouse. The read ends 1 residue shy of where the CDR3 ends; the end is completed using the germline J gene. This chain joins TRBV26 and TRBJ1-2; D is undetermined. V shed 0 bases and J shed 0 bases, with 5 bases lying between them. Germline-derived CDR1 and CDR2 are KGHPV and FQNQEV (reference sequence). There are 14 residues in the CDR3. The CDR3 DNA, read in part, is TGTGCCAGCAGTCTGTCACAAGCAAACTCCGACTACACC. Translated: CASSLSQANSDYT. Given in full, the CDR3 is CASSLSQANSDYTF.

A note on this clone: Gene names are the mouse ones. The CDR3 bases that were read are TGTGCCAGCAGTCGAGACACAAACGAAAGATTATTT. Translating it yields CASSRDTNERLF. The whole CDR3 reads CASSRDTNERLFF. The chain combines TRBV26 with TRBJ1-4; D not certain. The sequence runs out 1 residue before the end of the CDR3; the remainder is reconstructed from the germline J gene. The CDR3 has 13 residues. V lost 4 bases and J lost 5, with 8 bases in between. CDR1 and CDR2 from the germline V gene are KGHPV and FQNQEV (reference sequence).

To note about this clone: Mouse gene names apply. The read ends 1 residue early relative to the CDR3; the germline J gene fills the gap. The chain links TRBV29 to TRBJ1-5, with 9 bases lining up with TRBD1. Per the germline V gene, CDR1 is MSHET and CDR2 is SYDVDS. Losses at the gene ends were 3 bases for V and 1 base for J; bases not matched to a gene: 4. There are 16 residues in the CDR3. The CDR3 bases that were read are TGTGCTAGCAGTTTCCCCGGGACAGGGAACAACCAGGCTCCGCTT. This encodes CASSFPGTGNNQAPL. The whole CDR3 protein reads CASSFPGTGNNQAPLF. Full variable domain (remainder filled in from reference TRBV29 and TRBJ1-5): DMKVTQMPRYLIKRMGENVLLECGQDMSHETMYWYRQDPGLGLQLIYISYDVDSNSEGDIPKGYRVSRKKREHFSLILDSAKTNQTSVYFCASSFPGTGNNQAPLFGEGTRLSVL.

As concerns this clone: The gene symbols are mouse symbols. With the read ending 1 residue before the CDR3 end, the germline J gene is used to fill in that end. The gene calls are TRBV23 and TRBJ1-3; TRBD1, the table's D call, was not compared with the DNA. Germline CDR1 and CDR2: KGHTA and FQNQQP. This CDR3 has 13 amino acids. CDR3 loop: CSSSHSSGNTLYF. The CDR3 bases that were read are TGCTCCAGCAGCCACAGCTCTGGAAATACGCTCTAT.

As to this clone: Gene labels here are mouse ones. The missing CDR3 end, 1 residue past where the read stops, is filled in from the germline J gene. The V and J genes are TRBV13-1 and TRBJ2-7, with 12 positions matching TRBD2. The CDR3 is 14 amino acids. With V trimmed by 1 base and J by 5 bases, 1 base remained unmatched. CDR1 and CDR2 (germline): NSHNY, SYGAGN. CDR3 sequence: CASSDRDWGDEQYF. The sequenced CDR3 bases are TGTGCCAGCAGTGATAGGGACTGGGGGGATGAACAGTAC.

This clone has just a few counts. Gene names and germline refer to mouse. The read ends 1 residue shy of where the CDR3 ends; the end is completed using the germline J gene. The chain is built from TRBV16 and TRBJ2-5; the match to TRBD2 covers 10 bases. Germline V gene data show CDR1 as SGHSA and CDR2 as FRNQAP. The CDR3 has 15 amino acids. Trimming at V came to 1 base and at J to 6 bases, leaving 4 bases not matched to a gene. CDR3 sequence: CASSLVGTGVDTQYF. CDR3 DNA, as far as it was read: TGTGCAAGCAGCTTAGTAGGGACTGGGGTCGACACCCAGTAC. The full variable domain, rest sourced from reference TRBV16 and TRBJ2-5, is NAGVIQTPRHKVTGKGQEATLWCEPISGHSAVFWYRQTIVQGLEFLTYFRNQAPIDDSGMPKERFSAQMPNQSHSTLKIQSTQPQDSAVYLCASSLVGTGVDTQYFGPGTRLLVL.

Of note for this clone: Genes and germline are mouse. The read finishes 1 residue shy of the CDR3 end, and the germline J gene is used to complete it. The genes are TRBV13-3 and TRBJ2-1; the D gene is possibly TRBD2 (5 bases). Per germline, CDR1 NNHDY and CDR2 SYVADS. V lost 3 bases to trimming and J lost 8 bases, with 6 bases between them. The CDR3 contains 11 residues. CDR3 DNA, as far as it was read: TGTGCCAGCAGTGTGGGGACTGAGCAGTTC. It is translated as CASSVGTEQF. Given in full, the CDR3 is CASSVGTEQFF.

Of note for this clone: The gene symbols are mouse symbols. The read gets to within 1 residue of the CDR3 end, and the germline J gene fills in the rest. The chain couples TRBV26 to TRBJ2-7; the match to TRBD2 covers 11 bases. Germline CDR1 KGHPV, CDR2 FQNQEV (reference sequence). J gave up 2 bases and V 4 bases, and 7 bases lay outside the gene matches. The CDR3 has 16 residues. The DNA read from the CDR3 is TGTGCCAGCAGTCCGCGACTGGGGGGGAACCCCTATGAACAGTAC. This sequence encodes CASSPRLGGNPYEQY. The CDR3 reads in full as CASSPRLGGNPYEQYF.

By sample share, this clone is medium-sized (0.01 to 0.1%). Genes and germline come from the mouse. The missing CDR3 end, 1 residue past where the read stops, is filled in from the germline J gene. This sequence joins TRBV13-3 and TRBJ2-7, with D possibly matching TRBD1 (5 bases). The CDR3 extends over 11 amino acids. The germline CDR1 and CDR2 sequences are NNHDY and SYVADS. V was clipped by 6 bases and J by 3 bases, with 7 bases between them. This CDR3 reads CASKDNYEQYF. The part of the CDR3 DNA that was read is TGTGCCAGCAAGGACAACTATGAACAGTAC.

This clone was seen a handful of times. The gene symbols are mouse symbols. The CDR3 loop is CASSLSTGGSYEQYF. The CDR3 bases that were read are TGTGCCAGCAGTCTGTCAACTGGGGGGTCCTATGAACAGTAC. The chain uses TRBV26 and TRBJ2-7, with 9 bases that match TRBD2. The sequenced fragment ends 1 residue before the CDR3 boundary, so the rest is inferred from the germline J gene. Losses at the gene ends were 0 bases for V and 1 base for J; bases not matched to a gene: 1. From germline, CDR1 is KGHPV and CDR2 FQNQEV (reference sequence). The CDR3 has 15 residues. The whole variable domain, remainder taken from reference TRBV26 and TRBJ2-7, is NSKVIQTPRYLVKGQGQKAKMRCIPEKGHPVVFWYQQNKNNEFKFLINFQNQEVLQQIDMTEKRFSAECPSNSPCSLEIQSSEAGDSALYLCASSLSTGGSYEQYFGPGTRLTVL.

This clone counts as medium-sized. The gene symbols are mouse symbols. The read is 1 residue too short to cover the CDR3 end, so that end is filled in from the germline J gene. V is TRBV26 and J is TRBJ1-5; tentatively, D is TRBD1 (6 bases). Germline V gene data show CDR1 as KGHPV and CDR2 as FQNQEV (reference sequence). The CDR3 contains 14 residues. V was pared by 4 bases and J by 4 bases, with 11 bases between. Incomplete CDR3 DNA: TGTGCCAGCAGTCCGGGACACCAGAACCAGGCTCCGCTT. It specifies CASSPGHQNQAPL. The whole CDR3 region reads CASSPGHQNQAPLF.

Of note for this clone: The gene symbols are mouse symbols. Incomplete CDR3 DNA: TGTGCCAGCAGTCCACAGGGTCCCAACGAAAGATTATTT. Residues: CASSPQGPNERLF. The CDR3 reads in full as CASSPQGPNERLFF. The chain links TRBV26 to TRBJ1-4, with TRBD1 as a possible D gene (6 bases). The sequence runs out 1 residue before the end of the CDR3; the remainder is reconstructed from the germline J gene. This CDR3 contains 14 residues. Germline values: CDR1 KGHPV, CDR2 FQNQEV (reference sequence). The V and J ends lost 4 bases and 3 bases respectively, with 9 bases between them.

In its sample, this clone ranks as medium-sized. Gene and germline names: mouse. Sequencing ends 1 residue short of the CDR3 end; the germline J gene provides the rest. The chain recombines TRBV26 with TRBJ2-2; TRBD1 matches 7 bases. Per germline, CDR1 KGHPV and CDR2 FQNQEV (reference sequence). The CDR3 totals 14 residues. V shed 6 bases, J shed 2 bases, and the junction held 3 bases outside the gene matches. The sequenced CDR3 bases are TGTGCCAGCAGCCGGGGACAGAACACCGGGCAGCTCTAC. Translated, it gives CASSRGQNTGQLY. The CDR3 as a whole reads CASSRGQNTGQLYF.

As to this clone: The genes are named according to mouse. The read is 1 residue too short to cover the CDR3 end, so that end is filled in from the germline J gene. The chain is built from TRBV16 and TRBJ1-4; D not resolved. This CDR3 comprises 14 residues. Trimming took off 5 bases at V and 1 base at J, with 8 bases between the two ends. The germline gives CDR1 SGHSA, CDR2 FRNQAP. CDR3 residues: CASSLTNSNERLFF. The CDR3 bases that were read are TGTGCAAGCAGCCTGACAAATTCCAACGAAAGATTATTT.

This clone was observed a handful of times. Gene names denote mouse genes. The read finishes 1 residue shy of the CDR3 end, and the germline J gene is used to complete it. The chain is built from TRBV26 and TRBJ1-2; TRBD1 matches at 9 bases. This CDR3 has 14 residues. With V trimmed by 4 bases and J by 3 bases, 3 bases remained unmatched. The germline V gene encodes CDR1 KGHPV and CDR2 FQNQEV (reference sequence). Incomplete CDR3 DNA: TGTGCCAGCAGTCCACAGGGGGCCGACTCCGACTACACC. It encodes CASSPQGADSDYT. The whole CDR3 sequence reads CASSPQGADSDYTF. Supplemented by reference TRBV26 and TRBJ1-2, the full variable domain reads NSKVIQTPRYLVKGQGQKAKMRCIPEKGHPVVFWYQQNKNNEFKFLINFQNQEVLQQIDMTEKRFSAECPSNSPCSLEIQSSEAGDSALYLCASSPQGADSDYTFGSGTRLLVI.

On this clone: Gene names and germline refer to mouse. With the read ending 1 residue before the CDR3 end, the germline J gene is used to fill in that end. The chain joins TRBV3 to TRBJ2-1; TRBD1 is a possible D gene (6 bases). Per the germline V gene, CDR1 is SNHLY and CDR2 is FYNGKV (reference sequence). The CDR3 consists of 16 residues. V was clipped by 0 bases and J by 0 bases, with 9 bases between them. The CDR3 is CASSLARTANYAEQFF. CDR3 DNA, as far as it was read: TGTGCCAGCAGCTTAGCCCGGACAGCTAACTATGCTGAGCAGTTC.

In regard to this clone: Gene names refer to mouse genes. The read falls 1 residue short of the CDR3 end, and the missing part is taken from the germline J gene. The V gene is TRBV2, the J gene TRBJ2-2; D not resolved. V shed 2 bases and J shed 3 bases, with 1 base lying between them. The CDR3 is made up of 12 amino acids. Per the germline V gene, CDR1 is LGHNA and CDR2 is YSYQKL. The CDR3 region is CASSQYTGQLYF. The DNA read from the CDR3 is TGTGCCAGCAGCCAATACACCGGGCAGCTCTAC. Combining the CDR3 with reference TRBV2 and TRBJ2-2 gives the whole variable domain DPKIIQKPKYLVAVTGSEKILICEQYLGHNAMYWYRQSAKKPLEFMFSYSYQKLMDNQTASSRFQPQSSKKNHLDLQITALKPDDSATYFCASSQYTGQLYFGEGSKLTVL.

With regard to this clone: The gene names given are mouse names. The read is 1 residue too short to cover the CDR3 end, so that end is filled in from the germline J gene. The chain uses TRBV12-2 and TRBJ1-2; the D is unclear. V lost 0 bases, J lost 3 bases, and 10 bases lay in between. This CDR3 has 14 amino acids. Germline-derived CDR1 and CDR2 are SGHLS and HYDKME. CDR3: CASSLVGRDSDYTF. The CDR3 bases that were read are TGTGCCAGCTCTCTCGTCGGGAGGGACTCCGACTACACC. Based on the CDR3 plus reference TRBV12-2 and TRBJ1-2, the full variable domain is NSGVVQSPRYIIKGKGERSILKCIPISGHLSVAWYQQTQGQELKFFIQHYDKMERDKGNLPSRFSVQQFDDYHSEMNMSALELEDSAVYFCASSLVGRDSDYTFGSGTRLLVI.

Points on this clone: Germline is not matched at one junction end, which may reflect a read error. Gene names follow the mouse nomenclature. The missing CDR3 end, 1 residue past where the read stops, is filled in from the germline J gene. The genes are TRBV13-3 and TRBJ2-3, with 8 bases matching TRBD2. The CDR3 extends over 14 amino acids. The germline V gene encodes CDR1 NNHDY and CDR2 SYVADS. CDR3 sequence: CAGSDRLGGGTLYF. The sequenced part of the CDR3 DNA is TGTGCCGGCAGTGATAGGCTGGGGGGAGGAACGCTGTAT.

With regard to this clone: The genes and germline here are from mouse. Read data end 1 residue before the CDR3 end; the end is taken from the germline J gene. The V gene is TRBV26, the J gene TRBJ1-1, with 8 bases lining up with TRBD1. The CDR3 runs 12 residues. Germline trimming cut 6 bases from V and 7 bases from J; bases unmatched to any gene: 4. The germline V gene has CDR1 KGHPV and CDR2 FQNQEV (reference sequence). Incomplete CDR3 DNA: TGTGCCAGCAGGCACAGGGGGGGAGAAGTCTTC. This codes for CASRHRGGEVF. The entire CDR3 is CASRHRGGEVFF.

This clone was seen only once. Any gene name here is a mouse gene name. The read ends 1 residue before the CDR3 terminus; that terminus is restored from the germline J gene. This chain uses TRBV16 with TRBJ2-5; perhaps TRBD1 as D (5 bases). The CDR3 sequence is 13 residues long. Trimming left V 1 base short and J 6 bases short, with 8 bases between. Looked up from germline, CDR1 is SGHSA and CDR2 is FRNQAP. CDR3 sequence: CASSLGKGDTQYF. The sequenced part of the CDR3 DNA is TGTGCAAGCAGCTTAGGGAAGGGGGACACCCAGTAC.

This clone is classed as medium-sized (0.01 to 0.1%). Genes and germline are mouse. The read terminates 1 residue before the CDR3 end, so the remaining end is supplied by the germline J gene. The V gene is TRBV5, the J gene TRBJ2-4, with 7 bases matching TRBD2. The junction had 2 bases not matched to a gene; V was cut back by 2 bases and J by 0 bases. Germline lookup yields CDR1 LGHNA and CDR2 YNLKQL (reference sequence). This CDR3 contains 15 residues. Partial CDR3 DNA: TGTGCCAGCAGCCAAAGGACTGGTAGTCAAAACACCTTGTAC. As protein: CASSQRTGSQNTLY. The CDR3, in full, reads CASSQRTGSQNTLYF.